A single sample gave rise to the 22 T cell receptor beta chains below, sequenced in a study of control samples from healthy donors and cancer patients (dated by TCRdb to the early 2020s). Receptor amplification or capture employed the immunoSEQ multiplex PCR assay. Here the immuneACCESS table is served through TCRdb, limited to in-frame sequences with V and J called. Missing clones are a known gap in these copies; in checked studies unresolved V genes cover under half, and the rest lacks a known reason. For this sample there are fewer than 200,000 clones; about 87% appear just once. The ten largest clonotypes hold 12% of the sample. Material: blood. Receptors originate from a man aged 25-40 years in good health.

The rearrangement uses TRBV15 and TRBJ1-6; 8 bases align to TRBD1. CDR3 length equals 14 residues. The germline V gene has CDR1 LNHNV and CDR2 YYDKDF (reference sequence). The junction had 0 bases not matched to a gene; V was cut back by 3 bases and J by 5 bases. The CDR3 DNA reads as TGTGCCACCAGCAGGGACAGGGATAATTCACCCCTCCACTTT. Amino acids: CATSRDRDNSPLHF.

The gene calls are TRBV2 and TRBJ1-3; 7 positions agree with TRBD1. The V gene end was trimmed by 6 bases and the J gene end by 3 bases; junction bases not matched to a gene: 8. The CDR3 extends over 15 amino acids. The germline gives CDR1 SNHLY, CDR2 FYNNEI. This CDR3 is CASSRRGHDGNTIYF. CDR3 DNA sequence: TGTGCCAGCAGCCGGAGGGGGCACGATGGAAACACCATATATTTT.

This clone occurred once. The V and J genes are TRBV7-3 and TRBJ2-1; TRBD1 matches 8 bases. Germline trimming cut 1 base from V and 5 bases from J; bases unmatched to any gene: 4. This CDR3 comprises 15 residues. Germline CDR1 and CDR2: SGHTA and FQGTGA. The CDR3 region is CASSLRDRQDNEQFF. The CDR3 DNA follows: TGTGCCAGCAGCTTAAGGGACAGGCAGGACAATGAGCAGTTCTTC.

In its sample, this clone was seen a few times. The chain couples TRBV4-1 to TRBJ1-1; unclear D gene. Germline CDR1 reads MGHRA; CDR2 reads YSYEKL. The ends were cut back, 0 bases at V and 8 bases at J, with 16 bases in the middle. The CDR3 contains 15 residues. In nucleotides, the CDR3 is TGCGCCAGCAGCCAAGATGGTCGGGTGCCCCCAGAAGCTTTCTTT. It translates to CASSQDGRVPPEAFF.

The rearrangement joins TRBV7-9 to TRBJ1-3, with unresolved D. The V end lost 8 bases, the J end lost 0 bases, and 20 bases lay between the germline ends. Germline values: CDR1 SEHNR, CDR2 FQNEAQ (reference sequence). This CDR3 spans 17 amino acids. CDR3 coding DNA: TGTGCCAGCCATCTTTCCCAGACGGTTAGCTCTGGAAACACCATATATTTT. It yields the protein CASHLSQTVSSGNTIYF. Filled out from reference TRBV7-9 and TRBJ1-3, the complete variable domain reads DTGVSQNPRHKITKRGQNVTFRCDPISEHNRLYWYRQTLGQGPEFLTYFQNEAQLEKSRLLSDRFSAERPKGSFSTLEIQRTEQGDSAMYLCASHLSQTVSSGNTIYFGEGSWLTVV.

This chain links TRBV6-5 with TRBJ1-1; D remains ambiguous. The CDR3 runs 14 residues. The germline V and J ends were trimmed by 0 bases and 2 bases, with 7 bases remaining between them. Germline loops: CDR1 MNHEY, CDR2 SVGAGI. The CDR3 region is CASSYSSINTEAFF. DNA of the CDR3: TGTGCCAGCAGTTACTCGTCCATCAACACTGAAGCTTTCTTT.

The rearrangement uses TRBV3-1 (or the pseudogene TRBV3-2) and TRBJ2-7; possibly TRBD2 for D (5 bases). CDR1 is LGHDT, CDR2 YNNKEL, per germline (reference sequence). The CDR3 is made up of 14 amino acids. The ends were cut back, 3 bases at V and 6 bases at J, with 15 bases in the middle. The CDR3 reads CASSHSGKGIEQYF. The CDR3 DNA sequence: TGTGCCAGCAGCCATTCCGGGAAGGGTATCGAGCAGTACTTC.

The chain joins TRBV15 to TRBJ2-4; no clear D gene. V was pared by 0 bases and J by 0 bases, with 9 bases between. CDR1 LNHNV and CDR2 YYDKDF come from the germline V gene (reference sequence). This CDR3 contains 16 residues. The CDR3 spells CATSRDRAPAKNIQYF. CDR3 DNA: TGTGCCACCAGCAGAGATAGAGCTCCAGCCAAAAACATTCAGTACTTC.

The chain is built from TRBV11-2 and TRBJ2-5; TRBD2 might be the D (5 bases). The V gene's germline CDR1 is SGHAT and CDR2 FQNNGV. The CDR3 has 13 amino acids. Trimming stripped 8 bases from V and 9 bases from J, with 19 bases between. For the CDR3, the DNA is TGTGCCAGCTTAGGACCGGGGAATCGGGCCCAGTACTTC. It specifies CASLGPGNRAQYF.

This clone has a handful of counts. The chain couples TRBV7-2 to TRBJ2-3; 14 bases match TRBD2. V trimming: 2 bases; J trimming: 5 bases; junction bases outside the gene matches: 9. This CDR3 has 18 amino acids. CDR1 and CDR2 from the germline V gene are SGHTA and FQGNSA. This CDR3 reads CASSLPPGLAGGRDTQYF. DNA for the CDR3: TGTGCCAGCAGCTTACCTCCAGGACTAGCGGGAGGCCGAGATACGCAGTATTTT.

This clone was counted a few times. V gene TRBV6-5 combines with J gene TRBJ1-2, with D possibly being TRBD1 (5 bases). Germline-derived CDR1 and CDR2 are MNHEY and SVGAGI. The CDR3 has 12 residues. V lost 2 bases, J lost 4 bases, and 5 bases lay in between. The CDR3 DNA reads TGTGCCAGCAGTTACCAGGGCTATGGCTACACCTTC. It is translated as CASSYQGYGYTF.

The CDR3 DNA reads TGTGCCAGCAGGTCGACAGCTTTTGGCTACACCTTC. Residues: CASRSTAFGYTF. The chain uses TRBV7-2 and TRBJ1-2, with D perhaps matching TRBD1 (5 bases). The CDR3 runs to 12 residues. The V gene's germline CDR1 is SGHTA and CDR2 FQGNSA. Trimming cost V 6 bases and J 7 bases, with 12 bases left between them.

This chain joins TRBV5-8 and TRBJ2-7; TRBD1 or TRBD2 may be the D gene (5 bases each). The germline V and J ends were trimmed by 1 base and 0 bases, with 17 bases remaining between them. The CDR3 is 17 amino acids. Germline CDR1 reads SGHTS; CDR2 reads YDEGEE. The CDR3 sequence: CASSLTLRGRSSYEQYF. Written as DNA, the CDR3 is TGTGCCAGCAGCTTGACGTTGAGGGGCCGCAGCTCCTACGAGCAGTACTTC.

The V call is TRBV25-1, the J call TRBJ1-2; TRBD1 matches 10 bases. Germline CDR1 and CDR2: MGHDK and SYGVNS. J lost 8 bases, V lost 3 bases, and 3 bases had no gene match. There are 13 residues in the CDR3. In DNA, the CDR3 is TGTGCCAGCAGTGAGGACAGGGGGAGAGGCTACACCTTC. Its translation: CASSEDRGRGYTF.

This clone was counted once. The chain links TRBV5-6 to TRBJ2-5; no firm D call. Germline CDR1 is SGHDT and CDR2 is YYEEEE. CDR3 length equals 15 residues. V lost 4 bases and J 2 bases, leaving 15 bases between the germline ends. CDR3 DNA sequence: TGTGCCAGCAGCCTGGATTATGGTCAGCAAGAGACCCAGTACTTC. Its protein product is CASSLDYGQQETQYF.

This clone has just a few counts. The rearrangement links TRBV3-1 (or the pseudogene TRBV3-2) to TRBJ1-3; D unresolved. Looked up from germline, CDR1 is LGHDT and CDR2 is YNNKEL (reference sequence). The ends were cut back, 8 bases at V and 2 bases at J, with 7 bases in the middle. CDR3 length: 12 residues. The CDR3: CASHDTGNTIYF. CDR3 coding DNA: TGTGCCAGCCATGATACTGGAAACACCATATATTTT.

The chain couples TRBV5-5 to TRBJ2-3, with TRBD1 as a possible D gene (6 bases). The CDR3 covers 16 residues. The ends were cut back, 2 bases at V and 2 bases at J, with 15 bases in the middle. Germline V gene data show CDR1 as SGHKS and CDR2 as YYEKEE (reference sequence). CDR3 loop: CASSFRQATFTDTQYF. As DNA, the CDR3 is TGTGCCAGCAGCTTTAGACAGGCAACATTCACAGATACGCAGTATTTT. Filled out from reference TRBV5-5 and TRBJ2-3, the complete variable domain reads DAGVTQSPTHLIKTRGQQVTLRCSPISGHKSVSWYQQVLGQGPQFIFQYYEKEERGRGNFPDRFSARQFPNYSSELNVNALLLGDSALYLCASSFRQATFTDTQYFGPGTRLTVL.

This clone showed up just once. The V call is TRBV5-1, the J call TRBJ2-1; the D is unclear. Germline lookup yields CDR1 SGHRS and CDR2 YFSETQ. Trimming removed 1 base from V and 0 bases from J, with 8 bases in between. CDR3 length equals 15 residues. The CDR3 sequence: CASSLTASSYNEQFF. CDR3 nucleotides: TGCGCCAGCAGCTTGACGGCGTCCTCCTACAATGAGCAGTTCTTC.

This clone was counted only a few times. The chain recombines TRBV29-1 with TRBJ1-1; possible D gene TRBD1, 6 bases. CDR1 is SQVTM, CDR2 ANQGSEA, per germline. The CDR3 loop spans 13 amino acids. The germline V and J ends were trimmed by 7 bases and 5 bases, with 17 bases remaining between them. The CDR3, as DNA: TGCAGCGCCAGACGGCAGGGGTCAACTGAAGCTTTCTTT. Translating it yields CSARRQGSTEAFF.

This chain connects TRBV9 to TRBJ2-5; D ambiguous. Trimming left V 3 bases short and J 5 bases short, with 14 bases between. Germline assignment: CDR1 SGDLS and CDR2 YYNGEE. The CDR3 is 14 residues long. CDR3 loop: CASSARTGRETQYF. The CDR3 DNA follows: TGTGCCAGCAGCGCCAGGACGGGCCGGGAGACCCAGTACTTC.

This chain connects TRBV19 to TRBJ1-3, with a tentative D call TRBD1 (5 bases). The V gene lost 3 bases and the J gene lost 2 bases, with 14 bases spanning the gap. This CDR3 region has 16 residues. The V gene's germline CDR1 is LNHDA and CDR2 SQIVND (reference sequence). DNA of the CDR3: TGTGCCAGTAGTATCTCGGGGCGGAGGACTGGAAACACCATATATTTT. This translates into CASSISGRRTGNTIYF.

The V and J genes are TRBV5-1 and TRBJ1-1; D is uncertain. Between the trimmed V and J ends, which lost 1 base and 1 base, there was a span of 5 bases. This CDR3 is built from 13 residues. Germline CDR1 reads SGHRS; CDR2 reads YFSETQ. The CDR3 region is CASSLYANTEAFF. The CDR3 coding sequence is TGCGCCAGCAGCTTGTACGCGAACACTGAAGCTTTCTTT.